This T cell receptor beta chain was observed in a study of blood T cell repertoires in COVID-19. Participants were placed into cohorts based on the clinical history they reported. The method was immunoSEQ multiplex PCR; TCRdb's version includes in-frame clones alone and lacks a portion of them. Of about 400,000 clones detected, approximately 88% appear once; the ten largest clones hold roughly 2%. This clone is a singleton in its sample. CDR1 and CDR2 from the germline V gene are LGHDT and YNNKEL (reference sequence). The CDR3 has 13 residues. V trimming: 6 bases; J trimming: 2 bases; junction bases outside the gene matches: 3.

The sample taken for sequencing was PBMCs or T cells enriched from blood (not recorded which). This TCR was recovered from a woman between 40 and 55 years old with acute COVID-19. V gene TRBV3-1 (or the pseudogene TRBV3-2) combines with J gene TRBJ1-2; TRBD1 matches 7 bases. Here the CDR3 DNA reads TGTGCCAGCAGTTCGACAGGGAACTATGGCTACACCTTC. As protein: CASSSTGNYGYTF.